This TCR beta chain derives from a study of cytomegalovirus exposure and HLA in healthy donors. For this clone: Its antigen is still unknown.

General study points: In a later analysis, at a false discovery rate of 0.05, approximately 16,000 TCR beta sequences were associated with HLA alleles. The authors enumerated under 200 TCR beta chains as linked to cytomegalovirus.

13 Jbeta primers and 60 Vbeta primers were used for the PCR. Measured with immunoSEQ multiplex PCR; TCRdb has only the in-frame clones, and not every one. This table has around 100,000 clones, around three fifths appearing once. V shed 5 bases and J 6 bases; nucleotides not matched to a gene: 9. The CDR3 is 15 residues long. CDR1 and CDR2 (germline): SNHLY, FYNNEI. The source of this sequence is a man aged 30-40 years in good health and CMV-seronegative. This rearrangement joins TRBV2 to TRBJ2-3; 9 nucleotides agree with TRBD2. The source material was PBMCs. The CDR3, as DNA: TGTGCCAGCAGTCCCCGGACTAGCGAAGGGGATACGCAGTATTTT. It translates to CASSPRTSEGDTQYF. Full variable domain (rest looked up from reference TRBV2 and TRBJ2-3): EPEVTQTPSHQVTQMGQEVILRCVPISNHLYFYWYRQILGQKVEFLVSFYNNEISEKSEIFDDQFSVERPDGSNFTLKIRSTKLEDSAMYFCASSPRTSEGDTQYFGPGTRLTVL.